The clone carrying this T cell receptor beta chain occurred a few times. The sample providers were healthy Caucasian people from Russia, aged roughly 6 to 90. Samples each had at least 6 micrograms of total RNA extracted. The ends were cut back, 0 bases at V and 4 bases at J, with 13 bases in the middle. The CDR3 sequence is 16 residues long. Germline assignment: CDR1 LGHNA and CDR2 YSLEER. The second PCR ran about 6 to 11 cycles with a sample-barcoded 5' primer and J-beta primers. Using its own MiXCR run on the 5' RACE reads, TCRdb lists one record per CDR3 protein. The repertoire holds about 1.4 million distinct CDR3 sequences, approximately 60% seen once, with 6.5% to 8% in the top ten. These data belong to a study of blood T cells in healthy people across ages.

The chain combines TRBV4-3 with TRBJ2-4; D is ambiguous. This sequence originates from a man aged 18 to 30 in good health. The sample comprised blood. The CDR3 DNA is TGCGCCAGCAGCCAAGATTACAGCTCCTTGAAAAACATTCAGTACTTC. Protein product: CASSQDYSSLKNIQYF.